Presented here are 32 T cell receptor beta chains from one specimen sequenced in a study of blood T cell repertoires in COVID-19. Assay used: immunoSEQ multiplex PCR; TCRdb lists only in-frame clones, some missing. The sample contains about 210,000 clones, about 91% of which appear only once. The specimen was peripheral blood. These receptors all come from a woman aged 40-49 years with acute or convalescent COVID-19.

The V call is TRBV5-1, the J call TRBJ1-2; D gene unclear. Germline lookup yields CDR1 SGHRS and CDR2 YFSETQ. The CDR3 is 16 residues long. Deletions cut 0 bases from V and 0 bases from J, with 12 bases between. CDR3 region: CASSLGREGTNYGYTF. CDR3 sequence (DNA): TGCGCCAGCAGCTTGGGACGGGAAGGGACTAACTATGGCTACACCTTC.

The V call is TRBV6-1, the J call TRBJ2-7; 8 nucleotides line up with TRBD1. Germline V gene sequence: CDR1 MNHNS, CDR2 SASEGT. The CDR3 runs to 15 residues. The ends lost 2 bases at V and 2 bases at J; junction bases unmatched: 5. Written as DNA, the CDR3 is TGTGCCAGCAGTGAAATCGTACAGGGGGCCTACGAGCAGTACGTC. It encodes CASSEIVQGAYEQYV.

The chain joins TRBV4-1 to TRBJ1-2; D is undetermined. Deletions cut 3 bases from V and 6 bases from J, with 11 bases between. CDR1 is MGHRA and CDR2 is YSYEKL in the germline V gene. The CDR3 runs to 13 residues. The CDR3 reads CASSHPQHNGYTF. The CDR3 DNA sequence: TGCGCCAGCAGCCACCCACAGCATAATGGCTACACCTTC.

The chain employs TRBV19 and TRBJ1-4; the D gene is possibly TRBD1 (6 bases). The V gene lost 4 bases and the J gene lost 0 bases, with 12 bases spanning the gap. CDR3 size: 16 residues. CDR1 is LNHDA, CDR2 SQIVND, per germline (reference sequence). In nucleotides, the CDR3 is TGTGCCAGTAGTACGGACAGCAGGCCAACTAATGAAAAACTGTTTTTT. This codes for CASSTDSRPTNEKLFF.

This chain uses TRBV6-5 with TRBJ1-5; TRBD1 might be the D (5 bases). The CDR3 extends over 13 amino acids. Looked up from germline, CDR1 is MNHEY and CDR2 is SVGAGI. Trimming removed 6 bases at V and 1 base at J, with 7 bases between. The CDR3 sequence: CASSRGSNQPQHF. CDR3 coding DNA: TGTGCCAGCAGCCGGGGGAGCAATCAGCCCCAGCATTTT.

This clone was picked up a small number of times. This chain connects TRBV10-2 to TRBJ2-7; D is perhaps TRBD1 (6 bases). The CDR3 is 13 residues long. V lost 6 bases, J lost 1 base, and 10 bases lay in between. Germline CDR1 WSHSY, CDR2 SAAADI. CDR3 amino acids: CASRPGHSYEQYV. CDR3 DNA sequence: TGCGCCAGCAGGCCGGGACATTCCTACGAGCAGTACGTC.

This clone has just a few counts. This rearrangement joins TRBV19 to TRBJ1-2; 8 positions agree with TRBD1. V gave up 7 bases and J gave up 7 bases; unmatched junction bases: 14. Germline CDR1 reads LNHDA; CDR2 reads SQIVND (reference sequence). The CDR3 consists of 15 residues. In DNA form, the CDR3 reads TGTGCCAGTAAATCTGAACAGGGGGATTGGATTGGCTACACCTTC. Translating it yields CASKSEQGDWIGYTF. The full variable domain, in which reference TRBV19 and TRBJ1-2 provide the parts outside the CDR3, is DGGITQSPKYLFRKEGQNVTLSCEQNLNHDAMYWYRQDPGQGLRLIYYSQIVNDFQKGDIAEGYSVSREKKESFPLTVTSAQKNPTAFYLCASKSEQGDWIGYTFGSGTRLTVV.

This chain uses TRBV30 with TRBJ2-3; 10 positions agree with TRBD2. This CDR3 is 15 amino acids long. Germline CDR1 GTSNPN, CDR2 SVGIG (reference sequence). Trimming removed 2 bases from V and 1 base from J; junction bases left unmatched: 3. As DNA, the CDR3 is TGTGCCTGGAGTAGGCTAGCGGGGGGCACAGATACGCAGTATTTT. Protein product: CAWSRLAGGTDTQYF. The full variable domain, in which reference TRBV30 and TRBJ2-3 provide the parts outside the CDR3, is SQTIHQWPATLVQPVGSPLSLECTVEGTSNPNLYWYRQAAGRGLQLLFYSVGIGQISSEVPQNLSASRPQDRQFILSSKKLLLSDSGFYLCAWSRLAGGTDTQYFGPGTRLTVL.

This clone appeared a single time. V and J are TRBV27 and TRBJ2-3; D perhaps matches TRBD1 (5 bases). The ends were cut back, 3 bases at V and 2 bases at J, with 9 bases in the middle. Germline assignment: CDR1 MNHEY and CDR2 SMNVEV (reference sequence). The CDR3 totals 14 residues. CDR3 bases: TGTGCCAGCAGTTTGGCAGGGTACACAGATACGCAGTATTTT. Its translation is CASSLAGYTDTQYF.

V and J are TRBV10-3 and TRBJ1-3; D gene uncertain. With 3 bases removed from V and 0 bases from J, the gap between germline ends came to 12 bases. This CDR3 is 16 amino acids long. The V gene's germline CDR1 is ENHRY and CDR2 SYGVKD. In nucleotides, the CDR3 is TGTGCCATCAGTGAACTGGGAGGGAGCTCTGGAAACACCATATATTTT. This gives the protein CAISELGGSSGNTIYF.

This rearrangement joins TRBV6-5 to TRBJ2-4; TRBD2 agrees at 13 bases. The germline gives CDR1 MNHEY, CDR2 SVGAGI. The CDR3 is 16 amino acids. V lost 2 bases and J lost 3; bases outside the gene matches: 1. In DNA form, the CDR3 reads TGTGCCAGCAGTTACCGACTAGCGGGGGGCAAAAACATTCAGTACTTC. Encoded protein: CASSYRLAGGKNIQYF.

This clone turned up a few times. This chain joins TRBV5-4 and TRBJ2-3; TRBD2 aligns across 9 bases. Per the germline V gene, CDR1 is SGHNT and CDR2 is YYREEE (reference sequence). Germline trimming cut 4 bases from V and 4 bases from J; bases unmatched to any gene: 19. CDR3 length equals 19 residues. The CDR3 DNA reads as TGTGCCAGCAGCCAGGGCCCGCCAGGCAGAGCGGGGGGCTCAGATACGCAGTATTTT. Translation: CASSQGPPGRAGGSDTQYF.

The chain carries TRBV9 and TRBJ2-1; tentative D call: TRBD2 (6 bases). The CDR3 consists of 14 residues. In germline, CDR1 is SGDLS, CDR2 YYNGEE. Trimming left V 2 bases short and J 3 bases short, with 9 bases between. The DNA of the CDR3 is TGTGCCAGCAGCGTTACGGACTACTACAATGAGCAGTTCTTC. It codes for CASSVTDYYNEQFF.

V and J are TRBV5-1 and TRBJ1-6; TRBD1 might be the D (5 bases). CDR3 length equals 14 residues. Trimming left V 1 base short and J 9 bases short, with 11 bases between. CDR1 is SGHRS and CDR2 is YFSETQ in the germline V gene. The CDR3 here is CASSLPGGSSPLHF. Written as DNA, the CDR3 is TGCGCCAGCAGCTTGCCCGGGGGGAGTTCACCCCTCCACTTT.

The chain combines TRBV6-5 with TRBJ1-2, with 7 bases fitting TRBD1. V lost 2 bases and J lost 4; bases outside the gene matches: 1. Germline CDR1 MNHEY, CDR2 SVGAGI. This CDR3 contains 13 residues. The DNA of the CDR3 is TGTGCCAGCAGTTACGAGGGGGCCTATGGCTACACCTTC. It yields the protein CASSYEGAYGYTF.

As concerns this clone: The same CDR3 arises from other DNA sequences in this sample as well. The chain recombines TRBV6-5 with TRBJ1-1; D unresolved. CDR3 length equals 11 residues. V lost 7 bases and J 4 bases, leaving 7 bases between the germline ends. Germline assignment: CDR1 MNHEY and CDR2 SVGAGI. The CDR3 region has the DNA TGTGCCAGCACCCGGGGCACTGAAGCTTTCTTT. Amino acids: CASTRGTEAFF.

V is TRBV5-4 and J is TRBJ2-3; no definite D call. The CDR3 loop spans 12 amino acids. The V gene lost 7 bases and the J gene lost 0 bases, with 6 bases spanning the gap. Germline V gene data show CDR1 as SGHNT and CDR2 as YYREEE (reference sequence). DNA of the CDR3: TGTGCCAGCTCCGGGAGCACAGATACGCAGTATTTT. Its protein is CASSGSTDTQYF.

The chain has TRBV18 and TRBJ2-5; 7 nucleotides match TRBD1. The CDR3 is 15 residues long. In germline, CDR1 is KGHSH, CDR2 LQKENI. The V and J ends lost 3 bases and 4 bases, in that order; junction bases with no gene match: 8. The CDR3 region has the DNA TGTGCCAGCTCACCGACAGGGAAGGCAGGAGAGACCCAGTACTTC. This codes for CASSPTGKAGETQYF. The full variable domain, in which reference TRBV18 and TRBJ2-5 provide the parts outside the CDR3, is NAGVMQNPRHLVRRRGQEARLRCSPMKGHSHVYWYRQLPEEGLKFMVYLQKENIIDESGMPKERFSAEFPKEGPSILRIQQVVRGDSAAYFCASSPTGKAGETQYFGPGTRLLVL.

This clone was seen only once. The V gene is TRBV12-5, the J gene TRBJ1-3; D gene uncertain. CDR1 and CDR2 from the germline V gene are LGHNT and FRNRAP. V was pared by 0 bases and J by 0 bases, with 9 bases between. This CDR3 contains 16 residues. CDR3 loop: CASGLVLADSGNTIYF. CDR3 bases: TGTGCTAGTGGTTTGGTACTTGCGGACTCTGGAAACACCATATATTTT.

The chain employs TRBV9 and TRBJ1-1, with TRBD1 matching over 12 bases. The CDR3 consists of 15 residues. J lost 2 bases, V lost 7 bases, and 6 bases had no gene match. The germline CDR1 and CDR2 sequences are SGDLS and YYNGEE. CDR3 residues: CASAGDRGQNTEAFF. In nucleotides, the CDR3 is TGTGCCAGCGCCGGGGACAGGGGGCAAAACACTGAAGCTTTCTTT.

This rearrangement joins TRBV7-9 to TRBJ2-5; 8 bases line up with TRBD2. The CDR3 spans 16 residues. After removal of 6 bases from V and 3 bases from J, the junction contained 12 bases not matched to a gene. CDR1 is SEHNR and CDR2 is FQNEAQ in the germline V gene (reference sequence). The CDR3 DNA sequence: TGTGCCAGCAGGAATAGCGGGGTGGCCCAAAAAGAGACCCAGTACTTC. Encoded protein: CASRNSGVAQKETQYF. Based on the CDR3 plus reference TRBV7-9 and TRBJ2-5, the full variable domain is DTGVSQNPRHKITKRGQNVTFRCDPISEHNRLYWYRQTLGQGPEFLTYFQNEAQLEKSRLLSDRFSAERPKGSFSTLEIQRTEQGDSAMYLCASRNSGVAQKETQYFGPGTRLLVL.

V usage is TRBV7-8 and J usage is TRBJ2-7, with D possibly TRBD2 on 6 matching bases. The ends were cut back, 2 bases at V and 7 bases at J, with 18 bases in the middle. The CDR3 totals 15 residues. Germline V gives CDR1 SGHVS, CDR2 FQNEAQ. Here the CDR3 DNA reads TGTGCCAGCAGCTTAACCCCGTGGGGGGAAGGGGAGCAGTACGTC. Its protein product is CASSLTPWGEGEQYV.

The chain joins TRBV19 to TRBJ1-1, with 8 bases aligning to TRBD1. The CDR3 is 13 residues long. The ends lost 3 bases at V and 7 bases at J; junction bases unmatched: 4. Germline values: CDR1 LNHDA, CDR2 SQIVND (reference sequence). Here the CDR3 DNA reads TGTGCCAGTAGTATGCGCGGACAGGGTGAAGCTTTCTTT. It specifies CASSMRGQGEAFF.

The CDR3 region is CASGRDSNEKLFF. CDR3 DNA sequence: TGTGCCAGCGGCCGGGACAGTAATGAAAAACTGTTTTTT. The rearrangement links TRBV7-2 to TRBJ1-4, with 7 bases matching TRBD1. Germline trimming cut 8 bases from V and 4 bases from J; bases unmatched to any gene: 4. The CDR3 is 13 residues long. The germline CDR1 and CDR2 sequences are SGHTA and FQGNSA.

The chain is built from TRBV11-2 and TRBJ1-5, with 7 bases identical to TRBD1. The trim removed 5 bases at V and 6 bases at J, leaving 13 bases unmatched. Germline assignment: CDR1 SGHAT and CDR2 FQNNGV. The CDR3 covers 16 residues. CDR3 region: CASSDLTGLSSQPQHF. The CDR3, as DNA: TGTGCCAGCAGCGATCTGACAGGGCTCAGCTCTCAGCCCCAGCATTTT.

This rearrangement joins TRBV5-1 to TRBJ2-3, with 10 bases that match TRBD2. Unmatched junction bases numbered 7, after V lost 1 base and J lost 2 bases. The CDR3 has 17 residues. Looked up from germline, CDR1 is SGHRS and CDR2 is YFSETQ. The CDR3 DNA follows: TGCGCCAGCAGCTTGTTCCCGACTAGCGGGTTCACAGATACGCAGTATTTT. Translation gives CASSLFPTSGFTDTQYF.

V usage is TRBV19 and J usage is TRBJ2-2, with 10 bases aligning to TRBD2. The CDR3 runs 16 residues. V trimming: 8 bases; J trimming: 3 bases; junction bases outside the gene matches: 9. The germline V gene encodes CDR1 LNHDA and CDR2 SQIVND (reference sequence). Here the CDR3 DNA reads TGTGCCAGTGGGAATAGCGGGGGGCGATACACCGGGGAGCTGTTTTTT. Encoded protein: CASGNSGGRYTGELFF. Full variable domain (remainder filled in from reference TRBV19 and TRBJ2-2): DGGITQSPKYLFRKEGQNVTLSCEQNLNHDAMYWYRQDPGQGLRLIYYSQIVNDFQKGDIAEGYSVSREKKESFPLTVTSAQKNPTAFYLCASGNSGGRYTGELFFGEGSRLTVL.

The chain has TRBV6-5 and TRBJ1-2; tentative D call: TRBD1 (5 bases). Trimming cost V 7 bases and J 0 bases, with 12 bases left between them. This CDR3 has 14 residues. The germline gives CDR1 MNHEY, CDR2 SVGAGI. This chain's CDR3 is CASKQGITNYGYTF. CDR3 sequence (DNA): TGTGCCAGCAAGCAGGGTATCACTAACTATGGCTACACCTTC.

The genes are TRBV24-1 and TRBJ1-1; 11 nucleotides match TRBD1. V lost 5 bases to trimming and J lost 0 bases; unmatched junction nucleotides: 4. This CDR3 region has 16 residues. CDR1 and CDR2 from the germline V gene are KGHDR and SFDVKD. The CDR3 DNA is TGTGCCACCAGTGCCGGGGGACAGGGGGTGAACACTGAAGCTTTCTTT. This gives the protein CATSAGGQGVNTEAFF.

This chain links TRBV29-1 with TRBJ2-2; 11 positions match TRBD1. This CDR3 comprises 14 residues. The V and J ends lost 6 bases and 5 bases, in that order; junction bases with no gene match: 5. Germline V gives CDR1 SQVTM, CDR2 ANQGSEA. CDR3 residues: CSVRDRGKTGELFF. The CDR3 DNA reads as TGCAGCGTCCGGGACAGGGGGAAAACCGGGGAGCTGTTTTTT.

The chain recombines TRBV5-1 with TRBJ2-1, with 8 bases matching TRBD2. The V gene's germline CDR1 is SGHRS and CDR2 YFSETQ. V gave up 6 bases and J gave up 6 bases; unmatched junction bases: 5. The CDR3 is 13 residues long. CDR3 residues: CASKTSVINEQFF. For the CDR3, the DNA is TGCGCCAGCAAGACTAGCGTAATCAATGAGCAGTTCTTC.

V and J are TRBV2 and TRBJ1-1; D might be TRBD1 (6 bases). Trimming stripped 5 bases from V and 1 base from J, with 8 bases between. This CDR3 region has 13 residues. Germline CDR1 SNHLY, CDR2 FYNNEI. CDR3 sequence reads: CASSKQGNTEAFF. The CDR3 DNA reads TGTGCCAGCAGTAAACAGGGGAACACTGAAGCTTTCTTT.